The 26 T cell receptor beta chains listed next were all sequenced from one sample in a study of response to subunit inactivated influenza vaccine. One entry per CDR3 protein, called by TCRdb with MiXCR from the RT-PCR reads. The table records around 490,000 distinct CDR3 sequences, 7.6% of them present only once. The source material was PBMCs from blood, sampled about 24 months after vaccination. These receptors originate from a man between 50 and 75 years old who received an inactivated influenza vaccine.

V gene TRBV7-2 combines with J gene TRBJ2-1; 10 bases map to TRBD2. The CDR3 is 14 residues long. The junction had 3 bases not matched to a gene; V was cut back by 2 bases and J by 8 bases. Per germline, CDR1 SGHTA and CDR2 FQGNSA. CDR3 nucleotide sequence: TGTGCCAGCAGCTTAAGCGGGAGGGTGGATGAGCAGTTCTTC. Translated: CASSLSGRVDEQFF. Supplemented by reference TRBV7-2 and TRBJ2-1, the full variable domain reads GAGVSQSPSNKVTEKGKDVELRCDPISGHTALYWYRQSLGQGLEFLIYFQGNSAPDKSGLPSDRFSAERTGGSVSTLTIQRTQQEDSAVYLCASSLSGRVDEQFFGPGTRLTVL.

This chain links TRBV30 with TRBJ1-1; 8 nucleotides align to TRBD1. The trim removed 3 bases at V and 7 bases at J, leaving 7 bases unmatched. The CDR3 contains 13 residues. In germline, CDR1 is GTSNPN, CDR2 SVGIG (reference sequence). The CDR3 protein is CAWSSGGAGEAFF. CDR3 sequence (DNA): TGTGCCTGGAGCTCAGGGGGCGCGGGTGAAGCTTTCTTT.

There are a few counts of this clonotype. The chain has TRBV20-1 and TRBJ2-7, with D uncertain. This CDR3 is built from 12 residues. The V end lost 5 bases, the J end lost 2 bases, and 10 bases lay between the germline ends. The V gene's germline CDR1 is DFQATT and CDR2 SNEGSKA (reference sequence). In nucleotides, the CDR3 is TGCAGTGCTGTCGGGCTAGCCTACGAGCAGTACTTC. Protein sequence: CSAVGLAYEQYF.

This clonotype was counted at least ten times. The DNA for the CDR3 is TGCAGCGTTAGGACTAGCGGAAACACCGGGGAGCTGTTTTTT. It yields the protein CSVRTSGNTGELFF. The gene calls are TRBV29-1 and TRBJ2-2; 10 bases are a match to TRBD2. The CDR3 has 14 residues. CDR1 SQVTM and CDR2 ANQGSEA come from the germline V gene. The V segment lost 5 bases and the J segment 2 bases; nucleotides outside the gene matches: 2.

This clonotype has a count of ten or more. The V gene is TRBV25-1, the J gene TRBJ2-1; D may match TRBD1 or TRBD2 (5 bases each). V was trimmed by 8 bases and J by 7 bases, leaving 9 bases between them. Per germline, CDR1 MGHDK and CDR2 SYGVNS. This CDR3 comprises 11 residues. In DNA form, the CDR3 reads TGTGCCAGCGGTGGGGGTAATGAGCAGTTCTTC. Amino acids: CASGGGNEQFF. Combining the CDR3 with reference TRBV25-1 and TRBJ2-1 gives the whole variable domain EADIYQTPRYLVIGTGKKITLECSQTMGHDKMYWYQQDPGMELHLIHYSYGVNSTEKGDLSSESTVSRIRTEHFPLTLESARPSHTSQYLCASGGGNEQFFGPGTRLTVL.

In this sample, this clonotype turned up a few times. V is TRBV15 and J is TRBJ1-2; the D gene is possibly TRBD1 (5 bases). This CDR3 has 15 amino acids. Trimming pared 0 bases from V and 4 bases from J, leaving 12 bases between. Germline V CDR1 and CDR2: LNHNV, YYDKDF (reference sequence). The CDR3 DNA sequence: TGTGCCACCAGCAGAGACAGGGCGCCGGGCTATGGCTACACCTTC. Translation gives CATSRDRAPGYGYTF. Full variable domain (missing parts from reference TRBV15 and TRBJ1-2): DAMVIQNPRYQVTQFGKPVTLSCSQTLNHNVMYWYQQKSSQAPKLLFHYYDKDFNNEADTPDNFQSRRPNTSFCFLDIRSPGLGDTAMYLCATSRDRAPGYGYTFGSGTRLTVV.

This clonotype was counted ten times or more. The chain joins TRBV10-2 to TRBJ2-7; the D is unclear. This CDR3 is built from 12 residues. The V gene's germline CDR1 is WSHSY and CDR2 SAAADI. Trimming took off 2 bases at V and 3 bases at J, with 5 bases between the two ends. For the CDR3, the DNA is TGCGCCAGCAGTGAGCGGTTCTACGAGCAGTACTTC. It codes for CASSERFYEQYF.

The table lists this clonotype with many counts. The chain has TRBV20-1 and TRBJ1-5, with 7 positions matching TRBD1. V gave up 0 bases and J gave up 1 base; unmatched junction bases: 6. CDR3 length equals 16 residues. The germline gives CDR1 DFQATT, CDR2 SNEGSKA (reference sequence). The DNA of the CDR3 is TGCAGTGCTAGAGATATGAACAGGGGAAGCAATCAGCCCCAGCATTTT. Amino acids: CSARDMNRGSNQPQHF.

The chain joins TRBV20-1 to TRBJ2-5; 7 bases map to TRBD1. Germline V gene data show CDR1 as DFQATT and CDR2 as SNEGSKA (reference sequence). This CDR3 is 14 amino acids long. The V and J ends lost 3 bases and 7 bases, in that order; junction bases with no gene match: 11. The CDR3: CSASLRDSARTQYF. In DNA, the CDR3 is TGCAGTGCTAGCCTTAGGGACAGCGCGCGGACCCAGTACTTC.

The table lists this clonotype with a few counts. The V gene is TRBV29-1, the J gene TRBJ2-1; TRBD1 matches 7 bases. Germline CDR1 and CDR2: SQVTM and ANQGSEA. This CDR3 contains 11 residues. After removal of 4 bases from V and 9 bases from J, the junction contained 3 bases not matched to a gene. The DNA of the CDR3 is TGCAGCGTTGGGGGACAGCTTGAGCAGTTCTTC. Protein: CSVGGQLEQFF.

This clonotype was observed at least ten times. The V gene is TRBV19, the J gene TRBJ1-2, with D perhaps matching TRBD1 (6 bases). With 7 bases removed from V and 6 bases from J, the gap between germline ends came to 15 bases. The V gene's germline CDR1 is LNHDA and CDR2 SQIVND (reference sequence). The CDR3 runs to 13 residues. DNA of the CDR3: TGTGCCAGTACCATGCGGGGGGCTGATGGCTACACCTTC. Translating gives CASTMRGADGYTF.

This chain connects TRBV5-5 to TRBJ2-4; perhaps D is TRBD1 or TRBD2 (5 bases each). The germline V and J ends were trimmed by 4 bases and 0 bases, with 14 bases remaining between them. The CDR3 contains 16 residues. Germline loops: CDR1 SGHKS, CDR2 YYEKEE (reference sequence). The DNA of the CDR3 is TGTGCCAGCAGCCTAGCCCCGACAGTAGCCAAAAACATTCAGTACTTC. It codes for CASSLAPTVAKNIQYF.

This clonotype was seen a handful of times. The J gene is TRBJ1-5, the V gene TRBV29-1; D unresolved. The length of the CDR3 is 13 residues. Trimming removed 6 bases from V and 0 bases from J, with 9 bases in between. Germline CDR1 SQVTM, CDR2 ANQGSEA. As DNA, the CDR3 is TGCAGCGTAGGACTGAATAGCAATCAGCCCCAGCATTTT. Its translation is CSVGLNSNQPQHF.

Many counts were recorded for this clonotype. The chain has TRBV5-6 and TRBJ1-1; no clear D gene. The CDR3 runs 15 residues. Germline CDR1 and CDR2: SGHDT and YYEEEE. Deletions cut 4 bases from V and 3 bases from J, with 16 bases between. The CDR3 DNA sequence: TGTGCCAGCAGCCCCTGGACGGGAGAGTACACTGAAGCTTTCTTT. Its protein is CASSPWTGEYTEAFF.

This clonotype was seen a handful of times. The rearrangement uses TRBV28 and TRBJ1-1; D is ambiguous. Trimming left V 4 bases short and J 4 bases short, with 10 bases between. The CDR3 consists of 13 residues. Germline values: CDR1 MDHEN, CDR2 SYDVKM. DNA of the CDR3: TGTGCCAGCAGTTCCCTTTATATCACTGAAGCTTTCTTT. Amino acid sequence: CASSSLYITEAFF.

The chain couples TRBV29-1 to TRBJ1-4; TRBD1 matches at 9 bases. This CDR3 comprises 13 residues. V dropped 7 bases and J dropped 8; count of bases not matched to a gene: 8. Germline V lookup: CDR1 SQVTM, CDR2 ANQGSEA. The CDR3, as DNA: TGCAGCGCCACCGGGACAGGGCGAGAAAAACTGTTTTTT. It is translated as CSATGTGREKLFF.

The gene calls are TRBV29-1 and TRBJ2-1; unclear D gene. The germline V gene encodes CDR1 SQVTM and CDR2 ANQGSEA. V shed 4 bases and J shed 1 base, with 11 bases lying between them. The CDR3 spans 14 residues. DNA for the CDR3: TGCAGCGTTGTTGGCCAGCAGTCCTACAATGAGCAGTTCTTC. It codes for CSVVGQQSYNEQFF.

This clonotype has more than one count but fewer than ten. The chain uses TRBV11-2 and TRBJ2-1; TRBD2 matches at 8 bases. This CDR3 has 15 amino acids. After removal of 7 bases from V and 2 bases from J, the junction contained 7 bases not matched to a gene. The germline V gene has CDR1 SGHAT and CDR2 FQNNGV. The CDR3, as DNA: TGTGCCAGCATCAGAGCGGGAGTTCCCTACAATGAGCAGTTCTTC. Translation: CASIRAGVPYNEQFF.

This clonotype was seen many times. Here the CDR3 DNA reads TGCGCCAGCAGCTTGTTCGGGACCCAAGAGACCCAGTACTTC. Its translation is CASSLFGTQETQYF. This rearrangement joins TRBV5-1 to TRBJ2-5; D is perhaps TRBD1 or TRBD2 (5 bases each). Germline lookup yields CDR1 SGHRS and CDR2 YFSETQ. The CDR3 consists of 14 residues. V dropped 1 base and J dropped 1 base, with 8 bases sitting between them.

The V and J genes are TRBV29-1 and TRBJ1-1; D gene unclear. CDR1 SQVTM and CDR2 ANQGSEA come from the germline V gene. The V end was cut by 5 bases, the J end by 1 base, with 2 bases between. The CDR3 loop spans 10 amino acids. In DNA form, the CDR3 reads TGCAGCGTTAGGAACACTGAAGCTTTCTTT. This codes for CSVRNTEAFF.

This clonotype was counted only a few times. The CDR3 loop is CASRNSGTGEEQYF. The CDR3 region has the DNA TGTGCCAGCAGAAATTCCGGGACAGGGGAGGAGCAGTACTTC. The chain uses TRBV6-2 or TRBV6-3 and TRBJ2-7; 10 nucleotides align to TRBD1. J gave up 7 bases and V 6 bases, and 9 bases lay outside the gene matches. This CDR3 contains 14 residues. Germline V gene data show CDR1 as MNHEY and CDR2 as SVGEGT.

The rearrangement links TRBV7-9 to TRBJ2-4, with D possibly TRBD1 on 5 matching bases. Trimming removed 1 base from V and 5 bases from J, with 18 bases in between. This CDR3 is built from 17 residues. Germline loops: CDR1 SEHNR, CDR2 FQNEAQ (reference sequence). CDR3: CASSLGFNQGIQNIQYF. CDR3 in DNA: TGTGCCAGCAGCTTAGGGTTTAACCAGGGTATCCAAAACATTCAGTACTTC.

CDR3 sequence reads: CASSQAVTQYF. CDR3 nucleotide sequence: TGTGCCAGCAGCCAAGCGGTGACCCAGTACTTC. The chain links TRBV14 to TRBJ2-5; D remains ambiguous. Trimming stripped 1 base from V and 7 bases from J, with 4 bases between. The CDR3 runs to 11 residues. Germline V gene lookup returns CDR1 SGHDN and CDR2 FVKESK.

V gene TRBV12-3 or TRBV12-4 combines with J gene TRBJ2-1; no firm D call. The germline V and J ends were trimmed by 6 bases and 4 bases, with 10 bases remaining between them. The CDR3 is 13 residues long. CDR3 protein: CASSQDIYNEQFF. The CDR3 nucleotides are TGTGCCAGCAGCCAAGACATATACAATGAGCAGTTCTTC.

This clonotype was counted between two and nine times. The chain joins TRBV12-3 or TRBV12-4 to TRBJ1-1; no clear D. The CDR3 length is 13 residues. The germline V and J ends were trimmed by 1 base and 5 bases, with 8 bases remaining between them. CDR3 sequence reads: CASSLGGETEAFF. DNA of the CDR3: TGTGCCAGCAGTTTAGGGGGTGAAACTGAAGCTTTCTTT.

In its sample, this clonotype was seen a few times. This rearrangement joins TRBV2 to TRBJ2-6; the D gene is possibly TRBD1 (5 bases). V dropped 9 bases and J dropped 1 base, with 16 bases sitting between them. The CDR3 totals 16 residues. The germline V gene encodes CDR1 SNHLY and CDR2 FYNNEI. The CDR3 DNA reads TGTGCCAGATACAGGCTGAGTCCTTCTGGGGCCAACGTCCTGACTTTC. This codes for CARYRLSPSGANVLTF. Drawing the rest from reference TRBV2 and TRBJ2-6, the complete variable domain is EPEVTQTPSHQVTQMGQEVILRCVPISNHLYFYWYRQILGQKVEFLVSFYNNEISEKSEIFDDQFSVERPDGSNFTLKIRSTKLEDSAMYFCARYRLSPSGANVLTFGAGSRLTVL.